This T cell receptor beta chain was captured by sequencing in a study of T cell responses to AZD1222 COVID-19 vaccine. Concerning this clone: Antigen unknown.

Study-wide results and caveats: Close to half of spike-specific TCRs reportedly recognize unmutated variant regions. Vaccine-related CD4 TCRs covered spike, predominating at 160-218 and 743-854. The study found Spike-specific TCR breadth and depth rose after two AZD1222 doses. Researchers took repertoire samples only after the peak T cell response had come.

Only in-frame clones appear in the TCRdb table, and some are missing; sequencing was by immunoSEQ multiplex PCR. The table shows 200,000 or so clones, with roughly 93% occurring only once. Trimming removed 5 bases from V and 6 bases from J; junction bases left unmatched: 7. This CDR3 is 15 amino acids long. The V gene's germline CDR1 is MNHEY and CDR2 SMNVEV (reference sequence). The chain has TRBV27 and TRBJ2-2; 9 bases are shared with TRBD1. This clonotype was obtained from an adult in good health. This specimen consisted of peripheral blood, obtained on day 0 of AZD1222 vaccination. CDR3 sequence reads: CASSHGDRDPGELFF. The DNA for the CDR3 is TGTGCCAGCAGTCACGGGGACAGGGATCCCGGGGAGCTGTTTTTT.